The clone carrying this T cell receptor beta chain has more than one count but fewer than ten. Its antigen is currently unknown. This entry belongs to a study of response to subunit inactivated influenza vaccine. Findings and limits, study-wide: Only a handful of new T cells, the authors suggested, are recruited with each seasonal influenza vaccination.

Trimming took off 3 bases at V and 3 bases at J, with 11 bases between the two ends. CDR3 length: 14 amino acids. Germline CDR1 reads SGHTA; CDR2 reads FQGNSA. Each CDR3 protein is one row after TCRdb ran MiXCR on the RT-PCR reads. The table records 500,000 to 750,000 distinct CDR3 sequences, 13% to 15% of them present only once. The material was PBMCs from blood, obtained roughly 13 days after vaccination. The clonotype comes from a man aged 50 to 59 who received an inactivated influenza vaccine. The V call is TRBV7-2, the J call TRBJ1-1, with D tentatively TRBD1 (6 bases). The CDR3, as DNA: TGTGCCAGCAGCTTTGGGGGGCTGTACACTGAAGCTTTCTTT. Amino acids: CASSFGGLYTEAFF.